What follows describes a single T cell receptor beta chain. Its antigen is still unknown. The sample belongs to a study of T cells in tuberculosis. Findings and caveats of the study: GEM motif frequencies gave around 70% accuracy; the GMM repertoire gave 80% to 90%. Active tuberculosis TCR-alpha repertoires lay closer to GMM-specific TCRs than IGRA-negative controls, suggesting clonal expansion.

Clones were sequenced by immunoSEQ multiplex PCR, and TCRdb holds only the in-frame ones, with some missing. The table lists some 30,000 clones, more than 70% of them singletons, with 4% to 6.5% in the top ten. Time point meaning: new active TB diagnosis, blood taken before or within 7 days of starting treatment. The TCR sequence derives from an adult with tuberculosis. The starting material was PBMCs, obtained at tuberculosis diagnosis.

DNA for the CDR3: TGTGCCAGCAGCCAAACAGGGGGCTTTGAAGCTTTCTTT. Residues: CASSQTGGFEAFF. The rearrangement joins TRBV7-8 to TRBJ1-1; 9 nucleotides agree with TRBD1. V lost 5 bases to trimming and J lost 7 bases; unmatched junction nucleotides: 5. Germline CDR1 is SGHVS and CDR2 is FQNEAQ. There are 13 residues in the CDR3. The full variable domain, completed using reference TRBV7-8 and TRBJ1-1, is GAGVSQSPRYKVAKRGQDVALRCDPISGHVSLFWYQQALGQGPEFLTYFQNEAQLDKSGLPSDRFFAERPEGSVSTLKIQRTQQEDSAVYLCASSQTGGFEAFFGQGTRLTVV.